A single sample is the source of the 23 T cell receptor beta chains below, sequenced in a study of shared clonotypes between healthy human individuals. CD45RO-negative CD8 cells positively selected for CCR7 made up the naive population, which excluded terminally differentiated effector memory CD45RA+ cells. Measured with immunoSEQ multiplex PCR; TCRdb has only the in-frame clones, and not every one. The data hold about 700,000 clones, with under 95% observed a single time. The sequenced material came from naive CD8+ T cells sorted from blood. These receptors all stem from a man younger than 40 in good health.

The CDR3 protein is CATQGQGMTNEQFF. The CDR3 bases are TGTGCCACTCAGGGGCAGGGCATGACAAATGAGCAGTTCTTC. The chain employs TRBV2 and TRBJ2-1; tentatively, D is TRBD1 (6 bases). The CDR3 totals 14 residues. The germline V and J ends were trimmed by 10 bases and 7 bases, with 20 bases remaining between them. In germline, CDR1 is SNHLY, CDR2 FYNNEI.

The chain employs TRBV7-9 and TRBJ2-2; D call uncertain. Germline CDR1 is SEHNR and CDR2 is FQNEAQ (reference sequence). The CDR3 loop spans 12 amino acids. The CDR3 DNA reads TGTAGTACAAACCGGGACACCGGGGAGCTGTTTTTT. It is translated as CSTNRDTGELFF. The whole variable domain, filled in from reference TRBV7-9 and TRBJ2-2, reads DTGVSQNPRHKITKRGQNVTFRCDPISEHNRLYWYRQTLGQGPEFLTYFQNEAQLEKSRLLSDRFSAERPKGSFSTLEIQRTEQGDSAMYLCSTNRDTGELFFGEGSRLTVL.

This clone was observed a few times. The chain combines TRBV28 with TRBJ2-7; D not certain. The V end lost 6 bases, the J end lost 5 bases, and 8 bases lay between the germline ends. The V gene's germline CDR1 is MDHEN and CDR2 SYDVKM. The CDR3 contains 11 residues. Here the CDR3 reads CASSPYHEQYF. The CDR3 nucleotides read TGTGCCAGCAGCCCCTACCACGAGCAGTACTTC.

This chain connects TRBV5-4 to TRBJ1-4, with 8 bases identical to TRBD1. V gave up 5 bases and J gave up 5 bases; unmatched junction bases: 8. This CDR3 has 15 residues. Germline V gives CDR1 SGHNT, CDR2 YYREEE (reference sequence). CDR3 coding DNA: TGTGCCAGCAGTCTATCCGGGACAGGAAATGAAAAACTGTTTTTT. This translates into CASSLSGTGNEKLFF.

V usage is TRBV6-1 and J usage is TRBJ1-5; weak D call: TRBD1 (5 bases). The V gene lost 4 bases and the J gene lost 7 bases, with 14 bases spanning the gap. Germline assignment: CDR1 MNHNS and CDR2 SASEGT. This CDR3 is 14 amino acids long. For the CDR3, the DNA is TGTGCCAGCAGTGGGCCTAGGACAAAACAGCCCCAGCATTTT. This codes for CASSGPRTKQPQHF.

CDR3 in DNA: TGTGCCAGCTCAGCTGGGACTAGCGGGCTACCCACAGATACGCAGTATTTT. It specifies CASSAGTSGLPTDTQYF. V and J are TRBV18 and TRBJ2-3; 12 bases match TRBD2. This CDR3 has 17 residues. Germline lookup yields CDR1 KGHSH and CDR2 LQKENI. V lost 5 bases and J lost 2; bases outside the gene matches: 8.

This rearrangement joins TRBV10-3 to TRBJ1-3; no definite D call. CDR1 is ENHRY and CDR2 is SYGVKD in the germline V gene. The V end was cut by 8 bases, the J end by 0 bases, with 8 bases between. This CDR3 is 13 amino acids long. The chain's CDR3 is CAIGTSSGNTIYF. CDR3 coding DNA: TGTGCCATCGGCACATCCTCTGGAAACACCATATATTTT.

The chain uses TRBV29-1 and TRBJ2-7; TRBD1 agrees at 11 bases. V trimming: 4 bases; J trimming: 4 bases; junction bases outside the gene matches: 6. The CDR3 is 14 amino acids. Per the germline V gene, CDR1 is SQVTM and CDR2 is ANQGSEA. The CDR3 nucleotides are TGCAGCGTTGGGAGGGACAGGGGGAAGTACGAGCAGTACTTC. It encodes CSVGRDRGKYEQYF.

The rearrangement uses TRBV2 and TRBJ2-5; D is ambiguous. CDR1 and CDR2 (germline): SNHLY, FYNNEI. The CDR3 sequence is 13 residues long. The V gene lost 4 bases and the J gene lost 1 base, with 7 bases spanning the gap. In DNA, the CDR3 is TGTGCCAGCAGTGTTCCTTCCCAAGAGACCCAGTACTTC. It specifies CASSVPSQETQYF.

The chain couples TRBV7-6 to TRBJ2-1, with D maybe TRBD2 (6 bases). Trimming cost V 5 bases and J 2 bases, with 16 bases left between them. CDR1 and CDR2 from the germline V gene are SGHVS and FNYEAQ. This CDR3 region has 16 residues. The CDR3: CASSPTWGVTYNEQFF. The CDR3 DNA is TGTGCCAGCAGCCCAACCTGGGGGGTCACCTACAATGAGCAGTTCTTC.

This clone was picked up a small number of times. This chain uses TRBV18 with TRBJ2-2; 7 positions agree with TRBD2. The CDR3 is 17 amino acids. V was clipped by 3 bases and J by 1 base; unmatched bases: 8. Germline assignment: CDR1 KGHSH and CDR2 LQKENI. The CDR3 nucleotides read TGTGCCAGCTCACCCTACAAAAGCGGGATGAACACCGGGGAGCTGTTTTTT. Translation gives CASSPYKSGMNTGELFF.

V gene TRBV10-3 combines with J gene TRBJ2-2; 11 bases are a match to TRBD1. Germline assignment: CDR1 ENHRY and CDR2 SYGVKD. The CDR3 is made up of 18 amino acids. The V gene end was trimmed by 4 bases and the J gene end by 2 bases; junction bases not matched to a gene: 9. CDR3 in DNA: TGTGCCATCAGTGTCTCGGGACAGGGGGTTGGTAACACCGGGGAGCTGTTTTTT. Protein sequence: CAISVSGQGVGNTGELFF.

The rearrangement joins TRBV29-1 to TRBJ2-3; tentative D call: TRBD2 (6 bases). The V gene's germline CDR1 is SQVTM and CDR2 ANQGSEA. The length of the CDR3 is 14 residues. The V end lost 5 bases, the J end lost 2 bases, and 14 bases lay between the germline ends. The CDR3 protein is CSVTGDHITDTQYF. CDR3 in DNA: TGCAGCGTTACGGGGGACCATATCACAGATACGCAGTATTTT.

This rearrangement joins TRBV9 to TRBJ1-1; TRBD1 aligns across 7 bases. The CDR3 is 14 residues long. With 4 bases clipped from V and 5 bases from J, the junction kept 8 bases outside the gene matches. Germline loops: CDR1 SGDLS, CDR2 YYNGEE. The CDR3 nucleotides are TGTGCCAGCAGCCGAATAGGGGGCAGGACTGAAGCTTTCTTT. This codes for CASSRIGGRTEAFF.

The V and J genes are TRBV28 and TRBJ2-7, with 7 bases lining up with TRBD1. The CDR3 spans 11 residues. The V gene's germline CDR1 is MDHEN and CDR2 SYDVKM. V was clipped by 8 bases and J by 3 bases; unmatched bases: 1. The DNA for the CDR3 is TGTGCCAGCGGGGACAGCTACGAGCAGTACTTC. This codes for CASGDSYEQYF.

V is TRBV5-5 and J is TRBJ1-1; D is possibly TRBD1 (5 bases). The V gene lost 2 bases and the J gene lost 0 bases, with 11 bases spanning the gap. CDR1 is SGHKS and CDR2 is YYEKEE in the germline V gene (reference sequence). This CDR3 has 15 residues. The CDR3 region has the DNA TGTGCCAGCAGCTTAAGGGACGAAATGAACACTGAAGCTTTCTTT. Translated: CASSLRDEMNTEAFF.

This clone was seen only once. The chain couples TRBV5-6 to TRBJ2-6; D remains ambiguous. The germline CDR1 and CDR2 sequences are SGHDT and YYEEEE. CDR3 length: 15 amino acids. Trimming shortened V by 2 bases and J by 0 bases, and 6 bases separated the two germline ends. The CDR3 DNA is TGTGCCAGCAGCTTACCGGTCTCTGGGGCCAACGTCCTGACTTTC. This translates into CASSLPVSGANVLTF.

J is TRBJ2-3 and V is TRBV10-3; TRBD2 agrees at 12 bases. The germline V gene encodes CDR1 ENHRY and CDR2 SYGVKD. The CDR3 totals 14 residues. Unmatched junction bases numbered 4, after V lost 8 bases and J lost 4 bases. CDR3 amino acids: CAIPTSGSPDTQYF. The CDR3, as DNA: TGTGCCATCCCGACTAGCGGGAGCCCAGATACGCAGTATTTT.

Here the CDR3 reads CASSPRRLAIPYNEQFF. As DNA, the CDR3 is TGTGCCAGCAGCCCTCGACGACTAGCCATCCCCTACAATGAGCAGTTCTTC. The rearrangement joins TRBV7-2 to TRBJ2-1; 7 positions match TRBD2. This CDR3 comprises 17 residues. The germline V gene encodes CDR1 SGHTA and CDR2 FQGNSA. J gave up 2 bases and V 5 bases, and 12 bases lay outside the gene matches.

CDR3 sequence: CASSYGGTEAFF. CDR3 nucleotides: TGTGCCAGCAGCTACGGGGGGACTGAAGCTTTCTTT. The V gene is TRBV5-6, the J gene TRBJ1-1; tentatively, D is TRBD1 (5 bases). In germline, CDR1 is SGHDT, CDR2 YYEEEE. The CDR3 runs 12 residues. The V gene lost 3 bases and the J gene lost 5 bases, with 8 bases spanning the gap. The complete variable domain, with remaining parts taken from reference TRBV5-6 and TRBJ1-1, reads DAGVTQSPTHLIKTRGQQVTLRCSPKSGHDTVSWYQQALGQGPQFIFQYYEEEERQRGNFPDRFSGHQFPNYSSELNVNALLLGDSALYLCASSYGGTEAFFGQGTRLTVV.

The gene calls are TRBV25-1 and TRBJ1-1; 7 bases line up with TRBD1. V lost 6 bases and J lost 7; bases outside the gene matches: 8. This CDR3 region has 13 residues. The germline CDR1 and CDR2 sequences are MGHDK and SYGVNS. The CDR3 sequence: CASSWTGSGEAFF. The CDR3, as DNA: TGTGCCAGCAGCTGGACAGGATCGGGTGAAGCTTTCTTT.

The chain uses TRBV30 and TRBJ2-4; 9 nucleotides match TRBD1. This CDR3 spans 15 amino acids. J was trimmed by 5 bases and V by 3 bases; bases with no gene match: 8. Germline assignment: CDR1 GTSNPN and CDR2 SVGIG (reference sequence). The CDR3 loop reads CAWSDTGGAQNIQYF. Written as DNA, the CDR3 is TGTGCCTGGAGCGATACAGGGGGCGCGCAAAACATTCAGTACTTC.

A single count supports this clone. The rearrangement links TRBV10-3 to TRBJ2-1; D possibly corresponds to TRBD2 (6 bases). Trimming stripped 2 bases from V and 2 bases from J, with 13 bases between. Germline CDR1 is ENHRY and CDR2 is SYGVKD. The CDR3 contains 16 residues. CDR3 in amino acids: CAISETSGGPYNEQFF. CDR3 DNA sequence: TGTGCCATCAGTGAGACCTCTGGAGGGCCCTACAATGAGCAGTTCTTC.